What follows describes a single TCR beta chain. This entry comes from a study of blood T cell repertoires in COVID-19. Original handling: Reference gene primers were amplified, and this amplification served to estimate nucleated cell counts. TCRdb keeps only in-frame clones here, not all; method: immunoSEQ multiplex PCR. V and J calls and clone size are copied from that table; D and trimming were computed from the DNA. The sample holds hundreds of thousands of clones, more than 65% seen once. The CDR3 spans 18 residues. The germline CDR1 and CDR2 sequences are LGHDT and YNNKEL (reference sequence). The ends were cut back, 4 bases at V and 7 bases at J, with 25 bases in the middle.

The J gene is TRBJ2-2, the V gene TRBV3-1 (or the pseudogene TRBV3-2); D is perhaps TRBD2 (7 bases). The source of this sequence is an elderly woman with acute or convalescent COVID-19. The material sequenced was peripheral blood. CDR3 protein: CASSRPTGGAQRVGELFF. The CDR3, as DNA: TGTGCCAGCAGCCGCCCGACTGGGGGGGCGCAGAGGGTCGGGGAGCTGTTTTTT.